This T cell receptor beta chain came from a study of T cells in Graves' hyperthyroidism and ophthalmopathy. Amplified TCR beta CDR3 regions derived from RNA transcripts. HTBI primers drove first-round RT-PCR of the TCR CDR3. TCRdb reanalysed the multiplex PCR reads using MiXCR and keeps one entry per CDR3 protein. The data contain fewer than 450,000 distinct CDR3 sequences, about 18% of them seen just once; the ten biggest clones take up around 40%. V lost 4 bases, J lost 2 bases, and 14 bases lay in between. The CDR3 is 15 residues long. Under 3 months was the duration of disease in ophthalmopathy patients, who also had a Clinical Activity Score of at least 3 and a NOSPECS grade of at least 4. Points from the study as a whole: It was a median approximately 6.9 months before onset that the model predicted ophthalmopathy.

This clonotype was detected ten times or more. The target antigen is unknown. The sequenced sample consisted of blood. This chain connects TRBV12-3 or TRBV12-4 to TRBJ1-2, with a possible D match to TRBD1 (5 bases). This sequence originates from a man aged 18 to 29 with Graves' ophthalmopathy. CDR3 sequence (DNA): TGTGCCAGCAGTTCGACGCAAGGGGCCAACTATGGCTACACCTTC. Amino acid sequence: CASSSTQGANYGYTF.